This T cell receptor beta chain is drawn from a study of shared clonotypes between healthy human individuals. Whole-study context: The people who gave samples were a couple of women and a few men aged 18 to 49. CD4 naive and CD4 memory each took three plates per donor, while CD8 naive took two and CD8 memory one.

The study, taken as a whole, reports: Unshared clonotypes carried lower generation probabilities than those common to all four donors. Only blood underwent sampling, and tissue repertoires likely differ.

To note about this clone: Its cognate antigen is unknown.

The trim removed 1 base at V and 10 bases at J, leaving 6 bases unmatched. CDR3 size: 15 residues. Germline values: CDR1 LNHNV, CDR2 YYDKDF (reference sequence). Sequenced by immunoSEQ multiplex PCR; TCRdb stores in-frame clones only, minus some. Of 1,400,000 or so clones in the sample, around 98.5% were seen once. Sequencing was performed on naive CD4+ T cells sorted from blood. Subset denoted: CD45RA+ positively selected. The source of this sequence is a man aged 30 to 45 in good health. The chain has TRBV15 and TRBJ2-1; 11 nucleotides match TRBD2. The CDR3 DNA follows: TGTGCCACCAGCAGAGTAGGGGCTAGCGGGAGGGAGCAGTTCTTC. Encoded protein: CATSRVGASGREQFF.